These T cell receptor beta chains were read from a single sample in a study of blood T cell repertoires in COVID-19. The method was immunoSEQ multiplex PCR; TCRdb's version includes in-frame clones alone and lacks a portion of them. This table holds approximately 300,000 clones, roughly 91% found once. Source material: peripheral blood. The receptors come from a man aged 25 to 45 with acute or convalescent COVID-19. Both conserved end residues are part of each CDR3. The D gene is left open where the match is weak. Rows give clone size only sometimes, using once, few, many, or a class for an expanded clone.

size: .
V: TRBV7-9
D: .
J: TRBJ2-1
length: 15
CDR3: CASRDQRSSLNEQFF
DNA: TGTGCCAGCAGGGACCAGCGGTCGAGCCTCAATGAGCAGTTCTTC

size: .
V: TRBV30
D: TRBD2
J: TRBJ2-1
length: 15
CDR3: CAWSRTSGSYNEQFF
DNA: TGTGCCTGGAGTAGGACTAGCGGCTCCTACAATGAGCAGTTCTTC

size: .
V: TRBV7-2
D: .
J: TRBJ1-3
length: 15
CDR3: CASSLDGVGGNTIYF
DNA: TGTGCCAGCAGCTTAGACGGGGTGGGAGGAAACACCATATATTTT

size: once
V: TRBV28
D: .
J: TRBJ2-2
length: 15
CDR3: CASSFTGANTGELFF
DNA: TGTGCCAGCAGTTTTACCGGGGCGAACACCGGGGAGCTGTTTTTT

size: .
V: TRBV30
D: TRBD2
J: TRBJ2-3
length: 14
CDR3: CAWSVIAGGDTQYF
DNA: TGTGCCTGGAGTGTGATAGCGGGGGGAGATACGCAGTATTTT

size: .
V: TRBV2
D: TRBD1
J: TRBJ1-2
length: 13
CDR3: CASSLTGGYGYTF
DNA: TGTGCCAGCAGTCTAACAGGGGGCTATGGCTACACCTTC

size: .
V: TRBV7-9
D: .
J: TRBJ1-5
length: 13
CDR3: CASSLAPNQPQHF
DNA: TGTGCCAGCAGCTTAGCCCCGAATCAGCCCCAGCATTTT

size: .
V: TRBV7-8
D: .
J: TRBJ2-7
length: 13
CDR3: CASSPGLYYEQYF
DNA: TGTGCCAGCAGCCCGGGACTCTACTACGAGCAGTACTTC

size: .
V: TRBV4-1
D: .
J: TRBJ2-1
length: 15
CDR3: CASSNGGQIYNEQFF
DNA: TGCGCCAGCAGTAATGGAGGACAGATTTACAATGAGCAGTTCTTC

size: .
V: TRBV7-2
D: .
J: TRBJ1-1
length: 12
CDR3: CASTLGGTEAFF
DNA: TGTGCCAGCACCCTAGGCGGGACTGAAGCTTTCTTT

size: .
V: TRBV5-4
D: TRBD1
J: TRBJ2-1
length: 19
CDR3: CASSLARGAGGRSYNEQFF
DNA: TGTGCCAGCAGCTTGGCTAGAGGTGCAGGGGGAAGATCCTACAATGAGCAGTTCTTC

size: .
V: TRBV15
D: TRBD2
J: TRBJ2-7
length: 16
CDR3: CATSRDQLAGSYEQYF
DNA: TGTGCCACCAGCAGGGACCAACTAGCGGGCTCTTACGAGCAGTACTTC

size: .
V: TRBV5-1
D: TRBD1
J: TRBJ2-3
length: 15
CDR3: CASSSSGTGVDTQYF
DNA: TGCGCCAGCAGTAGTTCCGGGACAGGGGTAGATACGCAGTATTTT

size: .
V: TRBV5-5
D: TRBD1
J: TRBJ2-1
length: 15
CDR3: CASSLEGQGYNEQFF
DNA: TGTGCCAGCAGCTTGGAGGGACAGGGATACAATGAGCAGTTCTTC

size: .
V: TRBV28
D: TRBD1
J: TRBJ2-1
length: 14
CDR3: CASLGGGFLNEQFF
DNA: TGTGCCAGCTTAGGGGGCGGGTTTCTCAATGAGCAGTTCTTC

size: .
V: TRBV30
D: TRBD2
J: TRBJ2-1
length: 14
CDR3: CAWGRLARGNEQFF
DNA: TGTGCCTGGGGGAGACTAGCGAGGGGCAATGAGCAGTTCTTC

size: .
V: TRBV6-5
D: TRBD1
J: TRBJ1-5
length: 15
CDR3: CASSSQQGAGQPQHF
DNA: TGTGCCAGCAGTAGTCAACAGGGGGCAGGTCAGCCCCAGCATTTT

size: once
V: TRBV2
D: .
J: TRBJ1-3
length: 15
CDR3: CASSDRVYSGNTIYF
DNA: TGTGCCAGCAGTGACAGGGTTTATTCTGGAAACACCATATATTTT

size: .
V: TRBV7-3
D: .
J: TRBJ2-1
length: 16
CDR3: CASSQGGTHFYNEQFF
DNA: TGTGCCAGCAGCCAGGGCGGGACTCACTTCTACAATGAGCAGTTCTTC

size: .
V: TRBV29-1
D: .
J: TRBJ1-3
length: 12
CDR3: CSVAVWGNTIYF
DNA: TGCAGCGTAGCCGTTTGGGGAAACACCATATATTTT

size: .
V: TRBV4-1
D: TRBD1
J: TRBJ1-4
length: 17
CDR3: CASSQVTGTATNEKLFF
DNA: TGCGCCAGCAGCCAAGTAACCGGGACAGCAACTAATGAAAAACTGTTTTTT

size: .
V: TRBV5-4
D: .
J: TRBJ2-3
length: 15
CDR3: CASSLQGLSTDTQYF
DNA: TGTGCCAGCAGCTTGCAGGGCCTAAGCACAGATACGCAGTATTTT

size: .
V: TRBV6-5
D: .
J: TRBJ2-3
length: 12
CDR3: CASRVDTDTQYF
DNA: TGTGCCAGCAGGGTAGACACAGATACGCAGTATTTT

size: .
V: TRBV6-5
D: TRBD1
J: TRBJ1-6
length: 15
CDR3: CASSFAQGGYSPLHF
DNA: TGTGCCAGCAGTTTCGCACAGGGGGGATATTCACCCCTCCACTTT

size: .
V: TRBV10-2
D: TRBD2
J: TRBJ2-3
length: 15
CDR3: CASTSGLAGLDTQYF
DNA: TGCGCCAGCACCTCGGGACTAGCGGGGTTAGATACGCAGTATTTT

size: few
V: TRBV7-2
D: .
J: TRBJ2-7
length: 13
CDR3: CASSSFGTGWQYF
DNA: TGTGCCAGCAGCTCTTTTGGTACGGGTTGGCAGTACTTC

size: once
V: TRBV30
D: .
J: TRBJ2-5
length: 14
CDR3: CACSSAGFQETQYF
DNA: TGTGCCTGTTCGTCCGCGGGGTTCCAAGAGACCCAGTACTTC

size: .
V: TRBV21-1
D: .
J: TRBJ2-7
length: 17
CDR3: CASSKEVLAGLSYEQYF
DNA: TGTGCCAGCAGCAAAGAGGTTCTAGCGGGCCTCTCCTACGAGCAGTACTTC

size: .
V: TRBV15
D: .
J: TRBJ2-2
length: 14
CDR3: CATREKGNGGELFF
DNA: TGTGCCACCAGAGAGAAGGGGAATGGCGGGGAGCTGTTTTTT

size: once
V: TRBV6-6
D: .
J: TRBJ2-3
length: 15
CDR3: CASSFPGQNTDTQYF
DNA: TGTGCCAGCAGTTTTCCGGGACAAAACACAGATACGCAGTATTTT

size: .
V: TRBV6-4
D: TRBD1
J: TRBJ2-1
length: 14
CDR3: CASVDRAGVGEQFF
DNA: TGTGCCAGCGTCGACAGGGCTGGGGTCGGTGAGCAGTTCTTC

size: .
V: TRBV6-5
D: .
J: TRBJ1-1
length: 13
CDR3: CASSRRGNTEAFF
DNA: TGTGCCAGCAGCCGCAGGGGCAACACTGAAGCTTTCTTT

size: .
V: TRBV30
D: TRBD1
J: TRBJ1-2
length: 12
CDR3: CAWSPGGYGYTF
DNA: TGTGCCTGGAGTCCAGGGGGGTATGGCTACACCTTC

size: once
V: TRBV19
D: .
J: TRBJ1-1
length: 15
CDR3: CASSTRGRTNTEAFF
DNA: TGTGCCAGTAGTACCAGGGGACGGACGAACACTGAAGCTTTCTTT

size: .
V: TRBV30
D: .
J: TRBJ2-2
length: 13
CDR3: CAWALQGAGELFF
DNA: TGTGCCTGGGCGCTACAGGGCGCCGGGGAGCTGTTTTTT

size: .
V: TRBV11-3
D: .
J: TRBJ1-1
length: 13
CDR3: CASSFRVNTEAFF
DNA: TGTGCCAGCAGCTTCAGGGTGAACACTGAAGCTTTCTTT

size: few
V: TRBV9
D: TRBD1
J: TRBJ1-2
length: 15
CDR3: CASSLQGDSAYGYTF
DNA: TGTGCCAGCAGCCTTCAGGGGGACTCTGCCTATGGCTACACCTTC

size: .
V: TRBV6-2/TRBV6-3
D: .
J: TRBJ1-1
length: 13
CDR3: CASSHREWTEAFF
DNA: TGTGCCAGCAGCCACAGGGAGTGGACTGAAGCTTTCTTT

size: .
V: TRBV9
D: TRBD2
J: TRBJ2-1
length: 15
CDR3: CASSAGLAGSIEQFF
DNA: TGTGCCAGCAGCGCGGGACTAGCGGGGTCCATTGAGCAGTTCTTC

size: .
V: TRBV18
D: TRBD1
J: TRBJ1-4
length: 15
CDR3: CASSPRGQTNEKLFF
DNA: TGTGCCAGCTCACCACGGGGACAGACTAATGAAAAACTGTTTTTT

size: .
V: TRBV7-9
D: .
J: TRBJ2-6
length: 15
CDR3: CASTQTRTGANVLTF
DNA: TGTGCCAGCACACAAACACGAACTGGGGCCAACGTCCTGACTTTC

size: .
V: TRBV5-8
D: TRBD1
J: TRBJ2-7
length: 15
CDR3: CASSQGQRVSYEQYF
DNA: TGTGCCAGCAGCCAGGGACAGCGCGTCTCCTACGAGCAGTACTTC

size: .
V: TRBV6-5
D: TRBD1
J: TRBJ1-6
length: 15
CDR3: CASSQGAYYNSPLHF
DNA: TGTGCCAGCAGCCAGGGGGCTTATTATAATTCACCCCTCCACTTT